This TCR beta chain was obtained from a study of blood T cell repertoires in COVID-19. For the study at large: The United States, Italy and Spain provided the acute and convalescent COVID-19 samples. PBMCs, B-cell-depleted T cells, or T cells were the source of the cDNA or gDNA that made up the material.

Germline V gives CDR1 LNHDA, CDR2 SQIVND (reference sequence). The CDR3 is 15 amino acids. The J segment lost 8 bases and the V segment lost 3 bases, leaving 9 bases of the junction unmatched. Study processing details: Cell counts per sample came from amplifying reference gene primers. Profiling relied on immunoSEQ multiplex PCR, and the TCRdb table lists in-frame clones only, not all of them. That table gives V, J and clone size, and the DNA gave D and trimming. The sample holds about 190,000 clones, around 80% seen once. The TCR comes from a man aged 30-40 years with active or convalescent COVID-19. The rearrangement uses TRBV19 and TRBJ1-2, with TRBD1 matching 10 bases. Sample: peripheral blood. The CDR3 nucleotides read TGTGCCAGTAGTATCCCGCCCGGGACAGGGGACGGCTACACCTTC. Its protein is CASSIPPGTGDGYTF.